This passage covers 21 T cell receptor beta chains from one sample sequenced in a study of cytomegalovirus exposure and HLA in healthy donors (dated by TCRdb to 2015 to 2018). Library method: the immunoSEQ multiplex PCR assay. A mixture of 60 forward primers for TCR Vbeta segments and 13 reverse primers for TCR Jbeta segments was used in the multiplex PCR. The immuneACCESS repertoire file appears here via TCRdb, limited to in-frame rearrangements. These files lack a portion of the clones; in checked studies, under half of the deficit traces to unresolved V genes, and the cause of the others is not known. In this sample the table shows 150,000 or so clones, 60% to 80% of which occur a single time. About 11% of the sample goes to the ten largest clones. Sequenced sample: PBMCs. These receptors originate from a man between 18 and 29 years old in good health and CMV-seropositive.

V usage is TRBV19 and J usage is TRBJ1-5; possibly TRBD1 for D (5 bases). The V gene's germline CDR1 is LNHDA and CDR2 SQIVND (reference sequence). The CDR3 totals 17 residues. Between the trimmed V and J ends, which lost 5 bases and 1 base, there was a span of 18 bases. CDR3 protein: CASSPPRGTGSNQPQHF. The DNA of the CDR3 is TGTGCCAGTAGTCCACCCCGCGGGACGGGGAGCAATCAGCCCCAGCATTTT.

The chain has TRBV29-1 and TRBJ2-3; possibly TRBD2 for D (5 bases). The V end was cut by 3 bases, the J end by 6 bases, with 19 bases between. Germline-derived CDR1 and CDR2 are SQVTM and ANQGSEA. This CDR3 is built from 15 residues. This CDR3 reads CSVDSAGSGGDTQYF. CDR3 nucleotide sequence: TGCAGCGTTGATTCTGCTGGCAGTGGAGGCGATACGCAGTATTTT.

The rearrangement joins TRBV2 to TRBJ1-2, with TRBD1 as a possible D gene (5 bases). V lost 5 bases and J lost 4, with 14 bases in between. This CDR3 is 14 amino acids long. Germline values: CDR1 SNHLY, CDR2 FYNNEI. The CDR3 protein is CASSKSSGGYGYTF. CDR3 DNA sequence: TGTGCCAGCAGTAAATCTAGCGGGGGCTATGGCTACACCTTC.

The genes are TRBV29-1 and TRBJ1-2, with no clear D. V was trimmed by 3 bases and J by 8 bases, leaving 10 bases between them. Per the germline V gene, CDR1 is SQVTM and CDR2 is ANQGSEA. CDR3 size: 11 residues. CDR3 DNA sequence: TGCAGCGTTGATTCTAGGCGAGGCTACACCTTC. It encodes CSVDSRRGYTF.

Only one count was recorded for this clone. This chain connects TRBV27 to TRBJ2-1, with unresolved D. V was trimmed by 6 bases and J by 0 bases, leaving 9 bases between them. Germline V gene lookup returns CDR1 MNHEY and CDR2 SMNVEV (reference sequence). CDR3 length: 14 amino acids. The CDR3 nucleotides read TGTGCCAGCAGGCCTCCGAGCTCCTACAATGAGCAGTTCTTC. Translated: CASRPPSSYNEQFF.

This clone has just one count. The genes are TRBV30 and TRBJ1-4, with D possibly being TRBD1 (5 bases). CDR1 and CDR2 from the germline V gene are GTSNPN and SVGIG (reference sequence). This CDR3 spans 13 amino acids. Trimming stripped 1 base from V and 8 bases from J, with 11 bases between. The CDR3 DNA reads TGTGCCTGGAGTGAAGGGGCTGAGGAAAAACTGTTTTTT. Protein: CAWSEGAEEKLFF.

The chain uses TRBV5-4 and TRBJ2-7, with D possibly matching TRBD1 (6 bases). Per the germline V gene, CDR1 is SGHNT and CDR2 is YYREEE (reference sequence). Trimming pared 1 base from V and 5 bases from J, leaving 10 bases between. CDR3 length: 13 residues. The CDR3 DNA follows: TGTGCCAGCAGCTTGACAGGGTTAAACGAGCAGTACTTC. Its translation: CASSLTGLNEQYF.

The chain employs TRBV6-5 and TRBJ1-1, with 7 positions matching TRBD1. The CDR3 runs 14 residues. Germline CDR1 reads MNHEY; CDR2 reads SVGAGI. With 6 bases clipped from V and 1 base from J, the junction kept 5 bases outside the gene matches. CDR3 DNA sequence: TGTGCCAGCAGCTACCGGGACAGGAACACTGAAGCTTTCTTT. Residues: CASSYRDRNTEAFF.

The rearrangement uses TRBV27 and TRBJ2-1, with 8 bases identical to TRBD2. The V segment lost 1 base and the J segment 9 bases; nucleotides outside the gene matches: 11. CDR3 size: 16 residues. CDR1 and CDR2 (germline): MNHEY, SMNVEV (reference sequence). Written as DNA, the CDR3 is TGTGCCAGCAGTTTATTTGCGGGAGGTGATTTCGGTGAGCAGTTCTTC. This encodes CASSLFAGGDFGEQFF.

The chain links TRBV4-2 to TRBJ2-7, with 10 bases fitting TRBD2. J was trimmed by 4 bases and V by 1 base; bases with no gene match: 10. The length of the CDR3 is 17 residues. Germline V gene data show CDR1 as LGHNA and CDR2 as YNFKEQ. The DNA for the CDR3 is TGTGCCAGCAGCCAAGGGATTGGGACTAGCGAAAATTACGAGCAGTACTTC. It specifies CASSQGIGTSENYEQYF.

This clone was counted a few times. The junction departs from germline at one end; a sequencing error may be responsible. The chain couples TRBV13 to TRBJ2-7; D might be TRBD2 (6 bases). Germline values: CDR1 PRHDT, CDR2 FYEKMQ (reference sequence). This CDR3 region has 14 residues. For the CDR3, the DNA is TGTGCCAGCAGCTCATCCGGGACTCCAATCCGACGGTTCTTC. Its translation is CASSSSGTPIRRFF.

Note on this clone: Germline and junction disagree at one end, which may indicate a read error. This rearrangement joins TRBV7-9 to TRBJ2-7; unclear D gene. This CDR3 is 12 amino acids long. The germline V gene encodes CDR1 SEHNR and CDR2 FQNEAQ (reference sequence). CDR3 nucleotide sequence: TGTTCCAGCAGCTTATATCTCGACGAGCAGTACTTC. Protein: CSSSLYLDEQYF.

This clone was counted a single time. The chain employs TRBV29-1 and TRBJ1-4, with TRBD1 identical over 7 bases. The length of the CDR3 is 13 residues. The V gene end was trimmed by 7 bases and the J gene end by 14 bases; junction bases not matched to a gene: 16. Germline loops: CDR1 SQVTM, CDR2 ANQGSEA. CDR3 in amino acids: CSGGRQGPGELFF. The CDR3 region has the DNA TGCAGCGGGGGGCGACAGGGCCCTGGAGAGCTGTTTTTT.

The CDR3 nucleotides read TGTGCCAGCAGCAAAGTCCCGGGGGGCGGCAATCAGCCCCAGCATTTT. This translates into CASSKVPGGGNQPQHF. This rearrangement joins TRBV21-1 to TRBJ1-5. TRBV21-1 corresponds to a pseudogene. The CDR3 has 16 residues.

This chain joins TRBV6-4 and TRBJ2-5, with 9 bases that match TRBD2. V lost 3 bases to trimming and J lost 7 bases; unmatched junction nucleotides: 18. The CDR3 sequence is 18 residues long. Germline V gene sequence: CDR1 MRHNA, CDR2 SNTAGT. This chain's CDR3 is CASSESPMASGTLGTQYF. The DNA for the CDR3 is TGTGCCAGCAGTGAGAGTCCGATGGCTAGCGGGACTCTGGGGACCCAGTACTTC.

CDR3 nucleotides: TGCAGCGCCCGGAGAGGGTCCTCTGGAAACACCATATATTTT. Its protein is CSARRGSSGNTIYF. The chain links TRBV29-1 to TRBJ1-3; no reliable D call. The ends were cut back, 7 bases at V and 0 bases at J, with 13 bases in the middle. CDR1 is SQVTM, CDR2 ANQGSEA, per germline. The CDR3 is 14 residues long.

The chain employs TRBV28 and TRBJ2-7, with 10 positions matching TRBD2. Germline values: CDR1 MDHEN, CDR2 SYDVKM. J gave up 4 bases and V 3 bases, and 9 bases lay outside the gene matches. The CDR3 sequence is 16 residues long. CDR3 residues: CASSLGAAGGHYEQYF. DNA for the CDR3: TGTGCCAGCAGTTTGGGGGCAGCGGGAGGGCATTACGAGCAGTACTTC.

The chain carries TRBV19 and TRBJ2-7; 10 bases line up with TRBD2. The trim removed 6 bases at V and 0 bases at J, leaving 8 bases unmatched. Germline CDR1 and CDR2: LNHDA and SQIVND (reference sequence). The CDR3 has 16 residues. In DNA, the CDR3 is TGTGCCAGTAGAAAAGCCTCTAGCGGGAGCTCCTACGAGCAGTACTTC. Protein: CASRKASSGSSYEQYF.

The rearrangement joins TRBV7-8 to TRBJ1-1; no reliable D call. Per the germline V gene, CDR1 is SGHVS and CDR2 is FQNEAQ. The CDR3 contains 13 residues. V lost 5 bases and J 1 base, leaving 8 bases between the germline ends. The CDR3 is CASSRTGNTEAFF. The CDR3 DNA reads as TGTGCCAGCAGCCGAACCGGGAACACTGAAGCTTTCTTT.

The chain uses TRBV5-1 and TRBJ2-1, with 13 bases lining up with TRBD2. The CDR3 contains 15 residues. V dropped 4 bases and J dropped 7; count of bases not matched to a gene: 5. Looked up from germline, CDR1 is SGHRS and CDR2 is YFSETQ. CDR3 region: CASSVGLAGDNEQFF. The CDR3 DNA reads TGCGCCAGCAGCGTAGGACTAGCGGGAGATAATGAGCAGTTCTTC.

This clone came up a few times. The rearrangement links TRBV13 to TRBJ2-3; 8 positions agree with TRBD2. Trimming removed 6 bases from V and 0 bases from J; junction bases left unmatched: 5. CDR3 length: 15 amino acids. The germline V gene encodes CDR1 PRHDT and CDR2 FYEKMQ (reference sequence). The CDR3 DNA follows: TGTGCCAGCAGTCGAAGCGGGAGAAGCACAGATACGCAGTATTTT. As protein: CASSRSGRSTDTQYF.